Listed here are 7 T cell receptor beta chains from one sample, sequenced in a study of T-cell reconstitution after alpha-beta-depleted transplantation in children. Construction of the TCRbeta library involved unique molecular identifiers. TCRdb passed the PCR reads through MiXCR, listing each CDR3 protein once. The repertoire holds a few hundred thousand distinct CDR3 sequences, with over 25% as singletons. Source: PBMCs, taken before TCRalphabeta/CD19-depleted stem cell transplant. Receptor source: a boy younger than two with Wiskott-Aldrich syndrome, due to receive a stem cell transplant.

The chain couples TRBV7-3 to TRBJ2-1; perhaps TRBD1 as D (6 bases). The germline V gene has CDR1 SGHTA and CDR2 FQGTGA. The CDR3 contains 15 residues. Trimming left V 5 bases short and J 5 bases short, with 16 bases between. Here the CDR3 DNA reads TGTGCCAGCAGCACCCAAAGTGGGGGCCACAATGAGCAGTTCTTC. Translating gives CASSTQSGGHNEQFF.

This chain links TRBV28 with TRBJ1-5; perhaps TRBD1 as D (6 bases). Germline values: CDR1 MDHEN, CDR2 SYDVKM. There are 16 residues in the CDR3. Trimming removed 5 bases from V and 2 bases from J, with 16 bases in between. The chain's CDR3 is CASSLPRGAGNQPQHF. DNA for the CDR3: TGTGCCAGCAGTCTCCCCCGGGGGGCGGGCAATCAGCCCCAGCATTTT.

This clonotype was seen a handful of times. The CDR3 coding sequence is TGTGCCAGCACCCTGGGTCGTACAGGCTCGATTACCTACGAGCAGTACTTC. This gives the protein CASTLGRTGSITYEQYF. The chain carries TRBV5-6 and TRBJ2-7; TRBD1 is a possible D gene (5 bases). Deletions cut 6 bases from V and 2 bases from J, with 24 bases between. Germline lookup yields CDR1 SGHDT and CDR2 YYEEEE. The CDR3 is 17 residues long.

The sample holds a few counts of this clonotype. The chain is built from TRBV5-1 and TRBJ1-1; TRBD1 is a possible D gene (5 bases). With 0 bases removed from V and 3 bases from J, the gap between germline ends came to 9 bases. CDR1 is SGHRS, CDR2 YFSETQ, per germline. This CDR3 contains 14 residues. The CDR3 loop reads CASSLVRGYTEAFF. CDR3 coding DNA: TGCGCCAGCAGCTTGGTACGGGGCTACACTGAAGCTTTCTTT.

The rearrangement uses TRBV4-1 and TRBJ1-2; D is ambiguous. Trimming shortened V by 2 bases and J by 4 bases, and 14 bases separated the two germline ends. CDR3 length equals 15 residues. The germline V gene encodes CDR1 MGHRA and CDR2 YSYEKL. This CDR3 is CASSQRAPLRYGYTF. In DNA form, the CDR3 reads TGCGCCAGCAGCCAAAGGGCCCCTCTGCGCTATGGCTACACCTTC.

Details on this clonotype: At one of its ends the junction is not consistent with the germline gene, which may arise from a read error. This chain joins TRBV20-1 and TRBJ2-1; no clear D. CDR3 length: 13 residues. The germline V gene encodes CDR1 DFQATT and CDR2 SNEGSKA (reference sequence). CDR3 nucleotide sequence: TGCAGTGCTAGAATGGGAATAGCCGTTGAGCATTTCTTC. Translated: CSARMGIAVEHFF.

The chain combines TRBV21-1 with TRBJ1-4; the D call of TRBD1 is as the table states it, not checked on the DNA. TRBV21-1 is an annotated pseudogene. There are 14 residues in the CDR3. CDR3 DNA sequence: TGTGCCAGCAGCGGAGACAGGGGTAATGAAAAACTGTTTTTT. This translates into CASSGDRGNEKLFF.